These T cell receptor beta chains were read from a single sample in a study of blood T cells in healthy people across ages. One entry per CDR3 protein results from TCRdb running MiXCR on the 5' RACE reads. The sample carries around 580,000 distinct CDR3 sequences, roughly 48% recorded once. Sequencing used blood. Receptors originate from a man older than 75 in good health. Both conserved end residues are part of each CDR3. A D gene is named only where the DNA matches it firmly. Size tells how often a clone was seen (once, few, many) or the class of an expanded clone, and some rows leave it out.

j_gene: TRBJ1-4
v_gene: TRBV6-6
abundance: NA
len: 13
d_gene: NA
CDR3aa: CASSDRGDEKLFF
CDR3nt: TGTGCCAGCAGTGACCGGGGGGATGAAAAACTGTTTTTT

j_gene: TRBJ1-4
v_gene: TRBV6-6
abundance: NA
len: 14
d_gene: TRBD1
CDR3aa: CASSYSGTGAKLFF
CDR3nt: TGTGCCAGCAGTTACTCAGGGACAGGGGCAAAACTGTTTTTT

j_gene: TRBJ2-3
v_gene: TRBV7-2
abundance: many
len: 15
d_gene: NA
CDR3aa: CASSLGHRDTDTQYF
CDR3nt: TGTGCCAGCAGCTTAGGGCACAGAGACACAGATACGCAGTATTTT

j_gene: TRBJ2-1
v_gene: TRBV6-6
abundance: many
len: 14
d_gene: TRBD2
CDR3aa: CASSRGLANNEQFF
CDR3nt: TGTGCCAGCAGTCGCGGACTAGCGAACAATGAGCAGTTCTTC

j_gene: TRBJ2-1
v_gene: TRBV11-2
abundance: NA
len: 14
d_gene: NA
CDR3aa: CASSFAPGINEQFF
CDR3nt: TGTGCCAGCAGCTTCGCTCCCGGGATCAATGAGCAGTTCTTC

j_gene: TRBJ2-3
v_gene: TRBV5-5
abundance: few
len: 15
d_gene: TRBD2
CDR3aa: CASSLWGGPADTQYF
CDR3nt: TGTGCCAGCAGCTTGTGGGGAGGGCCCGCAGATACGCAGTATTTT

j_gene: TRBJ2-7
v_gene: TRBV5-6
abundance: once
len: 13
d_gene: NA
CDR3aa: CASSRGAPYEQYF
CDR3nt: TGTGCCAGCAGCCGAGGGGCACCCTACGAGCAGTACTTC

j_gene: TRBJ2-1
v_gene: TRBV20-1
abundance: few
len: 15
d_gene: TRBD1
CDR3aa: CSAILDRGALNEQFF
CDR3nt: TGCAGTGCTATCCTGGACAGGGGCGCCTTGAATGAGCAGTTCTTC

j_gene: TRBJ2-1
v_gene: TRBV7-2
abundance: NA
len: 12
d_gene: NA
CDR3aa: CASSISYNEQFF
CDR3nt: TGTGCCAGCAGCATTAGCTACAATGAGCAGTTCTTC

j_gene: TRBJ1-2
v_gene: TRBV7-2
abundance: NA
len: 13
d_gene: TRBD1
CDR3aa: CASGNRGPSGYTF
CDR3nt: TGTGCCAGCGGAAACAGGGGGCCCTCTGGCTACACCTTC

j_gene: TRBJ2-1
v_gene: TRBV6-5
abundance: NA
len: 16
d_gene: NA
CDR3aa: CASTMGGWALDNEQFF
CDR3nt: TGTGCCAGCACTATGGGGGGTTGGGCACTGGACAATGAGCAGTTCTTC

j_gene: TRBJ2-7
v_gene: TRBV27
abundance: NA
len: 13
d_gene: NA
CDR3aa: CASSLEGVNEQYF
CDR3nt: TGTGCCAGCAGTTTAGAGGGTGTCAACGAGCAGTACTTC

j_gene: TRBJ2-3
v_gene: TRBV5-1
abundance: NA
len: 15
d_gene: NA
CDR3aa: CASRIQGGLADTQYF
CDR3nt: TGCGCCAGCAGAATCCAGGGGGGGCTCGCAGATACGCAGTATTTT

j_gene: TRBJ2-1
v_gene: TRBV2
abundance: NA
len: 13
d_gene: TRBD2
CDR3aa: CASGTSGYNEQFF
CDR3nt: TGTGCCAGCGGGACTAGCGGATACAATGAGCAGTTCTTC

j_gene: TRBJ1-6
v_gene: TRBV30
abundance: NA
len: 14
d_gene: NA
CDR3aa: CAWGPGHSISPLHF
CDR3nt: TGTGCCTGGGGACCGGGACACTCTATTTCACCCCTCCACTTT

j_gene: TRBJ1-5
v_gene: TRBV6-6
abundance: many
len: 18
d_gene: NA
CDR3aa: CASSTVPSGPWINQPQHF
CDR3nt: TGTGCCAGCAGTACAGTGCCGTCGGGGCCCTGGATCAATCAGCCCCAGCATTTT

j_gene: TRBJ2-1
v_gene: TRBV9
abundance: few
len: 12
d_gene: NA
CDR3aa: CASSVEGMEQFF
CDR3nt: TGTGCCAGCAGCGTAGAAGGGATGGAGCAGTTCTTC